This TCR beta chain is from a study of response to subunit inactivated influenza vaccine. Points from the study as a whole: Seasonal influenza vaccination, on each occasion, was suggested by the authors to recruit few new T cells.

TCRdb processed the RT-PCR reads anew with MiXCR; each CDR3 protein has one entry. The profile shows over 650,000 distinct CDR3 sequences, about a fifth of them singletons. This CDR3 has 15 amino acids. The germline gives CDR1 SGHTA, CDR2 FQGNSA. V lost 0 bases and J lost 5, with 11 bases in between. Worth noting for this clonotype: Its specificity is not known.

V usage is TRBV7-2 and J usage is TRBJ2-1; D is perhaps TRBD2 (6 bases). The origin of this receptor is a man aged 50 to 60 who received an inactivated influenza vaccine. Sequencing used PBMCs from blood, obtained about 5 days after vaccination. The CDR3 bases are TGTGCCAGCAGCTTAGCAACTAGCCCCCACAATGAGCAGTTCTTC. Residues: CASSLATSPHNEQFF.